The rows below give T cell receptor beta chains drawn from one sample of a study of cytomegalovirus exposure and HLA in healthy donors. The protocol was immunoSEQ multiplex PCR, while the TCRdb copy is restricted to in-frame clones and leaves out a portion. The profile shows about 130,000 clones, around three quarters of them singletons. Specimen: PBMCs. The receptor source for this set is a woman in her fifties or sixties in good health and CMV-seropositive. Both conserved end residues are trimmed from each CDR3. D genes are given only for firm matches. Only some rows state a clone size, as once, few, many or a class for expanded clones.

CDR3 protein: ASSNSYRSGNTIY
clone size: -
V gene: TRBV6-1
D gene: -
CDR3 length: 13
J gene: TRBJ1-3

CDR3 protein: ASSVEGNSNQPQH
clone size: -
V gene: TRBV9
D gene: -
CDR3 length: 13
J gene: TRBJ1-5

CDR3 protein: ASSIEGALYEKLF
clone size: -
V gene: TRBV19
D gene: -
CDR3 length: 13
J gene: TRBJ1-4

CDR3 protein: ASSSSGQRNNSPLH
clone size: -
V gene: TRBV28
D gene: TRBD1
CDR3 length: 14
J gene: TRBJ1-6

CDR3 protein: AGGAGDTDTQY
clone size: few
V gene: TRBV6-1
D gene: -
CDR3 length: 11
J gene: TRBJ2-3

CDR3 protein: ASSFGLGNSPLH
clone size: -
V gene: TRBV27
D gene: -
CDR3 length: 12
J gene: TRBJ1-6

CDR3 protein: ASSPWTGMNTGELF
clone size: -
V gene: TRBV9
D gene: TRBD1
CDR3 length: 14
J gene: TRBJ2-2

CDR3 protein: ASSVVPSGGRETQY
clone size: -
V gene: TRBV9
D gene: -
CDR3 length: 14
J gene: TRBJ2-5

CDR3 protein: AISAPSRGGLPLETQY
clone size: few
V gene: TRBV10-3
D gene: -
CDR3 length: 16
J gene: TRBJ2-5

CDR3 protein: SVRDSYIYEQY
clone size: -
V gene: TRBV29-1
D gene: TRBD1
CDR3 length: 11
J gene: TRBJ2-7

CDR3 protein: ASSYSEGSSQPQH
clone size: few
V gene: TRBV6-5
D gene: -
CDR3 length: 13
J gene: TRBJ1-5

CDR3 protein: ASSEAGTATNEKLF
clone size: -
V gene: TRBV5-6
D gene: -
CDR3 length: 14
J gene: TRBJ1-4

CDR3 protein: ASGPGTGYEQY
clone size: once
V gene: TRBV27
D gene: TRBD1
CDR3 length: 11
J gene: TRBJ2-7

CDR3 protein: ASSMPRGFGAEAF
clone size: -
V gene: TRBV19
D gene: -
CDR3 length: 13
J gene: TRBJ1-1

CDR3 protein: ASSQPGTGKLQPQH
clone size: -
V gene: TRBV4-1
D gene: -
CDR3 length: 14
J gene: TRBJ1-5

CDR3 protein: ASSPRQGNTEAF
clone size: -
V gene: TRBV5-1
D gene: TRBD1
CDR3 length: 12
J gene: TRBJ1-1

CDR3 protein: ASTGREVLNSPLH
clone size: -
V gene: TRBV19
D gene: -
CDR3 length: 13
J gene: TRBJ1-6

CDR3 protein: ASSDSGTVYGYT
clone size: few
V gene: TRBV6-4
D gene: TRBD1
CDR3 length: 12
J gene: TRBJ1-2

CDR3 protein: ASSQGTGNEQY
clone size: once
V gene: TRBV4-1
D gene: TRBD1
CDR3 length: 11
J gene: -

CDR3 protein: ASSQDRAGNTIY
clone size: -
V gene: TRBV6-1
D gene: TRBD1
CDR3 length: 12
J gene: TRBJ1-3

CDR3 protein: ASSQGGGQASYGYT
clone size: -
V gene: TRBV7-6
D gene: TRBD1
CDR3 length: 14
J gene: TRBJ1-2

CDR3 protein: ASSQGEGHEQY
clone size: -
V gene: TRBV4-2
D gene: TRBD2
CDR3 length: 11
J gene: TRBJ2-7

CDR3 protein: ASSPQLANVLT
clone size: -
V gene: TRBV7-2
D gene: -
CDR3 length: 11
J gene: TRBJ2-6

CDR3 protein: ASSGPTSGGGRGQF
clone size: -
V gene: TRBV6-1
D gene: TRBD2
CDR3 length: 14
J gene: TRBJ2-1

CDR3 protein: AISESGIGSYEQY
clone size: -
V gene: TRBV10-3
D gene: -
CDR3 length: 13
J gene: TRBJ2-7

CDR3 protein: ASSLWGVNQPQH
clone size: -
V gene: TRBV5-6
D gene: -
CDR3 length: 12
J gene: TRBJ1-5

CDR3 protein: ASSGQGNYEQY
clone size: -
V gene: TRBV2
D gene: TRBD1
CDR3 length: 11
J gene: TRBJ2-7

CDR3 protein: ASSLGTGSFYEQY
clone size: few
V gene: TRBV19
D gene: TRBD1
CDR3 length: 13
J gene: TRBJ2-7

CDR3 protein: ASNAPVAEAF
clone size: once
V gene: TRBV28
D gene: -
CDR3 length: 10
J gene: TRBJ1-1

CDR3 protein: ASSLNSLTFEQY
clone size: -
V gene: TRBV27
D gene: -
CDR3 length: 12
J gene: TRBJ2-7

CDR3 protein: SSLGSGRDTEAF
clone size: few
V gene: TRBV29-1
D gene: -
CDR3 length: 12
J gene: TRBJ1-1

CDR3 protein: ASSSHAGTGNSPLH
clone size: once
V gene: TRBV6-6
D gene: TRBD1
CDR3 length: 14
J gene: TRBJ1-6

CDR3 protein: ASSTGDRPVTQY
clone size: few
V gene: TRBV19
D gene: TRBD1
CDR3 length: 12
J gene: TRBJ2-3

CDR3 protein: ASSLVTGTSVYNEQF
clone size: -
V gene: TRBV5-4
D gene: TRBD2
CDR3 length: 15
J gene: TRBJ2-1

CDR3 protein: ASSSPTGAGGRADTQY
clone size: -
V gene: TRBV27
D gene: TRBD2
CDR3 length: 16
J gene: TRBJ2-3

CDR3 protein: ATMGTLAGGRETQY
clone size: -
V gene: TRBV10-2
D gene: TRBD2
CDR3 length: 14
J gene: TRBJ2-5

CDR3 protein: ASSPGGSEAF
clone size: -
V gene: TRBV7-3
D gene: -
CDR3 length: 10
J gene: TRBJ1-1

CDR3 protein: ASSVLGRTNSPLH
clone size: -
V gene: TRBV2
D gene: -
CDR3 length: 13
J gene: TRBJ1-6

CDR3 protein: ASSIPAGENIQY
clone size: -
V gene: TRBV19
D gene: -
CDR3 length: 12
J gene: TRBJ2-4

CDR3 protein: ASSYSSQLDTEAF
clone size: once
V gene: TRBV6-5
D gene: -
CDR3 length: 13
J gene: TRBJ1-1

CDR3 protein: ASSRDRGVETQY
clone size: -
V gene: TRBV2
D gene: TRBD1
CDR3 length: 12
J gene: TRBJ2-5

CDR3 protein: ASSQTGGPYEQY
clone size: -
V gene: TRBV11-2
D gene: TRBD1
CDR3 length: 12
J gene: -

CDR3 protein: ASSPPSSNEQF
clone size: -
V gene: TRBV18
D gene: -
CDR3 length: 11
J gene: TRBJ2-1

CDR3 protein: ASSYRQRILDNEQF
clone size: -
V gene: TRBV6-5
D gene: -
CDR3 length: 14
J gene: TRBJ2-1

CDR3 protein: ASQGGLAGGPNTGELF
clone size: -
V gene: TRBV9
D gene: TRBD2
CDR3 length: 16
J gene: TRBJ2-2

CDR3 protein: ASSHPGQINSPLH
clone size: -
V gene: TRBV4-2
D gene: -
CDR3 length: 13
J gene: TRBJ1-6

CDR3 protein: ASSLPDPGGAGGYT
clone size: -
V gene: TRBV5-1
D gene: TRBD1
CDR3 length: 14
J gene: TRBJ1-2

CDR3 protein: ASSIGAENTEAF
clone size: -
V gene: TRBV19
D gene: -
CDR3 length: 12
J gene: TRBJ1-1

CDR3 protein: ASSAGQVTYEQY
clone size: -
V gene: TRBV28
D gene: TRBD1
CDR3 length: 12
J gene: TRBJ2-7

CDR3 protein: ASSLGQGFENTEAF
clone size: once
V gene: TRBV7-9
D gene: TRBD1
CDR3 length: 14
J gene: TRBJ1-1

CDR3 protein: ASSTHAARPYNEQF
clone size: -
V gene: TRBV5-1
D gene: -
CDR3 length: 14
J gene: TRBJ2-1